The 28 T cell receptor beta chains below come from one sample, sequenced in a study of T cell repertoires in cytomegalovirus infection. TCRdb reprocessed the reads via MiXCR and lists one record per CDR3 protein. The table includes about 920,000 distinct CDR3 sequences, approximately 32% detected once. The antigens these receptors bind are not known. Sequenced material: cultured CD8+ T cells from PBMCs, taken from culture after CMV antigen stimulation. The origin of the receptors is a human donor in good health (CMV status not recorded). Some clones in this sample may be carry-over from other donors' samples.

This clonotype occurred a few times. This rearrangement joins TRBV12-3 or TRBV12-4 to TRBJ1-5; D is perhaps TRBD1 (5 bases). V lost 4 bases to trimming and J lost 1 base, with 17 bases between them. This CDR3 has 17 amino acids. In DNA, the CDR3 is TGTGCCAGCAGTTCCCAGGGAGGGAGTGGGAGCAATCAGCCCCAGCATTTT. Protein sequence: CASSSQGGSGSNQPQHF.

Only a few counts were recorded for this clonotype. The rearrangement uses TRBV4-1 and TRBJ1-1, with D possibly TRBD1 on 5 matching bases. The V end lost 4 bases, the J end lost 4 bases, and 13 bases lay between the germline ends. Per the germline V gene, CDR1 is MGHRA and CDR2 is YSYEKL. The CDR3 contains 14 residues. The CDR3, as DNA: TGCGCCAGCAGCCCGGGCCCAAGGGGCACTGAAGCTTTCTTT. Translated, it gives CASSPGPRGTEAFF.

This clonotype was counted ten times or more. This chain links TRBV7-8 with TRBJ1-5; TRBD1 is a possible D gene (6 bases). The germline gives CDR1 SGHVS, CDR2 FQNEAQ. V dropped 7 bases and J dropped 6 bases, with 19 bases sitting between them. This CDR3 region has 15 residues. In DNA form, the CDR3 reads TGTGCCAGCACCAAGGAGGGAGGGGGGGGTCAGCCCCAGCATTTT. Residues: CASTKEGGGGQPQHF.

This CDR3 is CASRTYGDYEQYF. The CDR3 DNA reads TGTGCCAGCAGGACCTACGGGGACTACGAGCAGTACTTC. The chain recombines TRBV6-1 with TRBJ2-7, with a weak D call TRBD2 (5 bases). Germline V gene lookup returns CDR1 MNHNS and CDR2 SASEGT. This CDR3 spans 13 amino acids. The ends were cut back, 6 bases at V and 3 bases at J, with 12 bases in the middle.

For this clonotype: The junction departs from the called germline gene at one end, perhaps through a read error. The chain joins TRBV7-6 to TRBJ1-2; 11 bases are a match to TRBD1. Looked up from germline, CDR1 is SGHVS and CDR2 is FNYEAQ. This CDR3 spans 14 amino acids. CDR3 DNA sequence: TGTGCCAGCAGCCTTGGACAGGGGGCCTATGGCTACATCTTC. This gives the protein CASSLGQGAYGYIF.

In its sample, this clonotype was seen many times. V is TRBV7-8 and J is TRBJ2-2; weak D call: TRBD2 (5 bases). Looked up from germline, CDR1 is SGHVS and CDR2 is FQNEAQ. The CDR3 spans 15 residues. V was trimmed by 3 bases and J by 2 bases, leaving 10 bases between them. The DNA for the CDR3 is TGTGCCAGCAGCTTGGGCGGGTTAAACACCGGGGAGCTGTTTTTT. Its translation: CASSLGGLNTGELFF.

In this sample, this clonotype turned up many times. The chain carries TRBV7-2 and TRBJ2-1; the D gene is possibly TRBD2 (5 bases). V was clipped by 1 base and J by 4 bases, with 17 bases between them. Looked up from germline, CDR1 is SGHTA and CDR2 is FQGNSA. The CDR3 loop spans 17 amino acids. The DNA for the CDR3 is TGTGCCAGCAGCTTAGAGGGAGTGTGGCTATCTTACAATGAGCAGTTCTTC. This translates into CASSLEGVWLSYNEQFF.

The genes are TRBV27 and TRBJ2-7; the D is unclear. V lost 6 bases and J 3 bases, leaving 12 bases between the germline ends. Germline V lookup: CDR1 MNHEY, CDR2 SMNVEV (reference sequence). The CDR3 totals 13 residues. CDR3 in amino acids: CASSRGTYYEQYF. The CDR3 DNA sequence: TGTGCCAGCAGCCGCGGAACTTACTACGAGCAGTACTTC.

The chain carries TRBV7-9 and TRBJ1-4; the D is unclear. This CDR3 spans 15 amino acids. Deletions cut 5 bases from V and 6 bases from J, with 16 bases between. CDR1 SEHNR and CDR2 FQNEAQ come from the germline V gene (reference sequence). CDR3 nucleotides: TGTGCCAGCAGCGCCTCCCAGGACCCTGATGAAAAACTGTTTTTT. Its protein product is CASSASQDPDEKLFF. The variable domain in full, with the rest retrieved from reference TRBV7-9 and TRBJ1-4, is DTGVSQNPRHKITKRGQNVTFRCDPISEHNRLYWYRQTLGQGPEFLTYFQNEAQLEKSRLLSDRFSAERPKGSFSTLEIQRTEQGDSAMYLCASSASQDPDEKLFFGSGTQLSVL.

The chain is built from TRBV6-1 and TRBJ2-3; TRBD2 is a possible D gene (5 bases). The CDR3 runs to 16 residues. Trimming removed 7 bases at V and 5 bases at J, with 22 bases between. Germline V CDR1 and CDR2: MNHNS, SASEGT. The chain's CDR3 is CASTLLGGQKVDTQYF. The CDR3 DNA follows: TGTGCCAGCACCCTGTTGGGCGGGCAGAAGGTAGATACGCAGTATTTT.

This chain connects TRBV4-1 to TRBJ2-6; unclear D gene. Between the trimmed V and J ends, which lost 0 bases and 4 bases, there was a span of 10 bases. The germline V gene encodes CDR1 MGHRA and CDR2 YSYEKL. The CDR3 runs 16 residues. The CDR3 here is CASSQEGFPGANVLTF. CDR3 in DNA: TGCGCCAGCAGCCAAGAAGGGTTCCCGGGGGCCAACGTCCTGACTTTC.

Note on this clonotype: A single base separates this from a much larger clone, so it may be a read error. This chain joins TRBV6-1 and TRBJ2-2, with D maybe TRBD1 (5 bases). CDR3 length: 18 residues. The V gene's germline CDR1 is MNHNS and CDR2 SASEGT. The CDR3, as DNA: TGTGCCAGCAGTGATCGCGTCAGGGTTTACGCGAACACCAGGGAGCTGTTTTTT. It translates to CASSDRVRVYANTRELFF.

V is TRBV7-9 and J is TRBJ2-3; weak D call: TRBD2 (7 bases). Germline CDR1 reads SEHNR; CDR2 reads FQNEAQ (reference sequence). This CDR3 contains 15 residues. Trimming took 6 bases from V and 6 from J, leaving 19 bases between them. In nucleotides, the CDR3 is TGTGCCAGCAGGCAAGGGGGGGGCGCAGCGGATACGCAGTATTTT. Its translation: CASRQGGGAADTQYF.

This clonotype was recorded at least ten times. The chain is built from TRBV4-1 and TRBJ1-1; perhaps TRBD1 as D (5 bases). CDR1 and CDR2 (germline): MGHRA, YSYEKL. V was shortened by 0 bases and J by 5 bases, with 7 bases between the two germline ends. This CDR3 is built from 13 residues. Written as DNA, the CDR3 is TGCGCCAGCAGCCAAGATCCAGGGACTGAAGCTTTCTTT. Translated, it gives CASSQDPGTEAFF.

Comment on this clonotype: A much larger clone lies a single base off, so this may be a read error. The V and J genes are TRBV11-1 and TRBJ1-6; D is undetermined. Per germline, CDR1 SGHAT and CDR2 FQDESV (reference sequence). CDR3 length: 15 residues. Here the CDR3 reads CDSSRKRGGNSPLHF. The DNA of the CDR3 is TGTGACAGCAGCCGTAAACGGGGAGGAAATTCACCCCTCCACTTT.

This clonotype has ten or more counts. The chain recombines TRBV7-3 with TRBJ2-1, with 8 bases lining up with TRBD2. The CDR3 runs 16 residues. After removal of 4 bases from V and 0 bases from J, the junction contained 5 bases not matched to a gene. The germline V gene has CDR1 SGHTA and CDR2 FQGTGA. CDR3 nucleotides: TGTGCCAGCAGCTCTGCGGGGGGAGGCTCCTACAATGAGCAGTTCTTC. Protein: CASSSAGGGSYNEQFF.

This clonotype was recorded a few times. Here the CDR3 DNA reads TGTGCCAGCAGCTTGGTTATCCATGAGCAGTTCTTC. Translating gives CASSLVIHEQFF. This chain joins TRBV7-2 and TRBJ2-1; D gene ambiguous. CDR1 SGHTA and CDR2 FQGNSA come from the germline V gene. V was clipped by 3 bases and J by 8 bases, with 8 bases between them. The CDR3 spans 12 residues. The full variable domain, in which reference TRBV7-2 and TRBJ2-1 provide the parts outside the CDR3, is GAGVSQSPSNKVTEKGKDVELRCDPISGHTALYWYRQSLGQGLEFLIYFQGNSAPDKSGLPSDRFSAERTGGSVSTLTIQRTQQEDSAVYLCASSLVIHEQFFGPGTRLTVL.

The chain uses TRBV4-1 and TRBJ1-2, with TRBD1 identical over 7 bases. The V segment lost 4 bases and the J segment 7 bases; nucleotides outside the gene matches: 12. Looked up from germline, CDR1 is MGHRA and CDR2 is YSYEKL. The CDR3 has 15 amino acids. In nucleotides, the CDR3 is TGCGCCAGCAGCCTGAGCGGACAGGCCGGTTTTGGCTACACCTTC. It specifies CASSLSGQAGFGYTF.

The J gene is TRBJ2-3, the V gene TRBV6-2 or TRBV6-3, with unresolved D. The CDR3 is made up of 14 amino acids. Per the germline V gene, CDR1 is MNHEY and CDR2 is SVGEGT. V was cut by 3 bases and J by 6 bases, with 13 bases left in between. The CDR3 DNA follows: TGTGCCAGCAGTTATGTTGAATACTCCGATACGCAGTATTTT. Translation: CASSYVEYSDTQYF.

The V call is TRBV7-8, the J call TRBJ2-1, with D unresolved. V lost 5 bases to trimming and J lost 8 bases, with 19 bases between them. The CDR3 has 15 amino acids. CDR1 is SGHVS and CDR2 is FQNEAQ in the germline V gene. In DNA, the CDR3 is TGTGCCAGCAGCATCGAAAAGCAACCCCAATATGAGCAGTTCTTC. It yields the protein CASSIEKQPQYEQFF.

Concerning this clonotype itself: At one end, the junction sequence differs from germline, possibly due to a read error. CDR3 bases: TGCAGTGCTAGAGATCAGGACAGTATGAACTCTGAAGCTTTCTTT. This encodes CSARDQDSMNSEAFF. The V and J genes are TRBV20-1 and TRBJ1-1; D is possibly TRBD1 (6 bases). Germline V gene data show CDR1 as DFQATT and CDR2 as SNEGSKA (reference sequence). This CDR3 is built from 15 residues.

V gene TRBV10-3 combines with J gene TRBJ2-7, with D uncertain. V was clipped by 11 bases and J by 3 bases, with 29 bases between them. Per germline, CDR1 ENHRY and CDR2 SYGVKD. The CDR3 contains 17 residues. DNA for the CDR3: TGTGCCGCAACATCAATCTCTGCAACGACGCAGTTCTACGAGCAGTACGTC. Amino acid sequence: CAATSISATTQFYEQYV.

This chain links TRBV6-5 with TRBJ2-5, with TRBD2 matching 7 bases. The germline V gene encodes CDR1 MNHEY and CDR2 SVGAGI. V lost 6 bases, J lost 9 bases, and 10 bases stayed unmatched. CDR3 length equals 13 residues. Here the CDR3 DNA reads TGTGCCAGCAGACCCGGGACTACGCGCCCCCAGTACTTC. Protein: CASRPGTTRPQYF.

This chain links TRBV5-6 with TRBJ2-1; 9 positions match TRBD1. Germline V gene lookup returns CDR1 SGHDT and CDR2 YYEEEE. The CDR3 has 14 amino acids. Trimming at V came to 5 bases and at J to 9 bases, leaving 9 bases not matched to a gene. The chain's CDR3 is CASRAGTGLGEQFF. Here the CDR3 DNA reads TGTGCCAGCAGGGCCGGGACAGGGTTGGGTGAGCAGTTCTTC. The full variable domain, its missing parts supplied by reference TRBV5-6 and TRBJ2-1, is DAGVTQSPTHLIKTRGQQVTLRCSPKSGHDTVSWYQQALGQGPQFIFQYYEEEERQRGNFPDRFSGHQFPNYSSELNVNALLLGDSALYLCASRAGTGLGEQFFGPGTRLTVL.

The CDR3 sequence is CASSYDKALNTEAFF. CDR3 DNA: TGTGCCAGCAGTTACGACAAGGCATTGAACACTGAAGCTTTCTTT. V is TRBV6-2 or TRBV6-3 and J is TRBJ1-1; D not certain. Germline assignment: CDR1 MNHEY and CDR2 SVGEGT. The CDR3 length is 15 residues. Trimming cost V 2 bases and J 0 bases, with 10 bases left between them.

This clonotype came up a few times. The rearrangement links TRBV6-5 to TRBJ2-7; no clear D gene. CDR1 and CDR2 from the germline V gene are MNHEY and SVGAGI. V was cut by 2 bases and J by 2 bases, with 10 bases left in between. The CDR3 length is 14 residues. CDR3 loop: CASSYKGWTYEQYF. The CDR3 nucleotides are TGTGCCAGCAGTTACAAGGGTTGGACCTACGAGCAGTACTTC.

This clonotype came up a few times. This sequence joins TRBV12-3 or TRBV12-4 and TRBJ2-2, with 9 bases fitting TRBD1. With 6 bases clipped from V and 6 bases from J, the junction kept 14 bases outside the gene matches. The CDR3 loop spans 17 amino acids. This CDR3 reads CASRLPRDRVRSGELFF. The CDR3 coding sequence is TGTGCCAGCAGGCTACCTAGGGACAGGGTTCGATCCGGGGAGCTGTTTTTT.

The J gene is TRBJ1-5, the V gene TRBV15; D is unclear. Trimming stripped 0 bases from V and 0 bases from J, with 9 bases between. Germline CDR1 reads LNHNV; CDR2 reads YYDKDF (reference sequence). The CDR3 totals 16 residues. CDR3 region: CATSRDLAYSNQPQHF. As DNA, the CDR3 is TGTGCCACCAGCAGAGATCTGGCGTATAGCAATCAGCCCCAGCATTTT.